The 7 T cell receptor beta chains below come from one sample, sequenced in a study of Tregs in tolerant kidney transplant recipients. The nonmyeloablative bone marrow transplants came from related graft donors, with transient mixed chimerism. Generated by immunoSEQ multiplex PCR, the TCRdb table keeps only in-frame clones and is missing some. The sample consists of tens of thousands of clones, approximately 94% of them appearing once. Sample: CD4+ T cells from blood (PBMCs), taken 12 months after the transplant. These receptors all come from a human patient who received a combined kidney and bone marrow transplant. Some of the T cells might come from the graft donor.

The chain uses TRBV5-8 and TRBJ2-5, with 9 nucleotides matching TRBD1. V shed 0 bases, J shed 0 bases, and the junction held 3 bases outside the gene matches. CDR1 and CDR2 from the germline V gene are SGHTS and YDEGEE. This CDR3 region has 16 residues. The CDR3 DNA follows: TGTGCCAGCAGCTTGGAAGGGACAGGGCACCAAGAGACCCAGTACTTC. Translating gives CASSLEGTGHQETQYF.

In this sample, this clone turned up once. V gene TRBV28 combines with J gene TRBJ2-5; weak D call: TRBD2 (5 bases). The DNA end lines up better with TRBJ2-7; the J call may be wrong. Germline V gives CDR1 MDHEN, CDR2 SYDVKM. The CDR3 is 13 residues long. CDR3 residues: CASSFAIAYEQYF. The CDR3 nucleotides are TGTGCCAGCAGTTTTGCTATAGCGTACGAGCAGTACTTC.

This chain uses TRBV11-3 with TRBJ2-1, with no clear D. The CDR3 extends over 12 amino acids. The V and J ends lost 5 bases and 6 bases respectively, with 8 bases between them. The germline gives CDR1 SGHNT, CDR2 YENEEA. The CDR3 DNA follows: TGTGCCAGCAGCCCAGTGCCCAATGAGCAGTTCTTC. It yields the protein CASSPVPNEQFF.

As for this clone: One end of the junction is discordant with germline, which a read error may explain. V gene TRBV7-2 combines with J gene TRBJ2-3; TRBD2 matches at 10 bases. This CDR3 comprises 13 residues. Germline-derived CDR1 and CDR2 are SGHTA and FQGNSA. The CDR3 nucleotides are TGTGCCAGCAGCTTAGGGTCTAGCGGGGGACCCCATTTT. Translating gives CASSLGSSGGPHF.

The chain carries TRBV11-2 and TRBJ1-1; D is unresolved. Trimming pared 1 base from V and 1 base from J, leaving 16 bases between. There are 17 residues in the CDR3. Germline V gives CDR1 SGHAT, CDR2 FQNNGV. CDR3: CASSLGGRGPPNTEAFF. The CDR3 DNA reads as TGTGCCAGCAGCTTAGGCGGCCGAGGGCCCCCGAACACTGAAGCTTTCTTT.

Only a few counts were recorded for this clone. The rearrangement links TRBV5-1 to TRBJ2-2, with TRBD2 identical over 8 bases. Per the germline V gene, CDR1 is SGHRS and CDR2 is YFSETQ. CDR3 length: 16 residues. V was pared by 5 bases and J by 0 bases, with 6 bases of the junction left unmatched. CDR3 sequence (DNA): TGCGCCAGCAGATTTGGACTAGCCACGAACACCGGGGAGCTGTTTTTT. Translation: CASRFGLATNTGELFF. Full variable domain (missing parts from reference TRBV5-1 and TRBJ2-2): KAGVTQTPRYLIKTRGQQVTLSCSPISGHRSVSWYQQTPGQGLQFLFEYFSETQRNKGNFPGRFSGRQFSNSRSEMNVSTLELGDSALYLCASRFGLATNTGELFFGEGSRLTVL.

This chain links TRBV7-2 with TRBJ2-7, with 12 nucleotides matching TRBD2. Looked up from germline, CDR1 is SGHTA and CDR2 is FQGNSA. With V trimmed by 1 base and J by 4 bases, 8 bases remained unmatched. The CDR3 spans 17 residues. CDR3 amino acids: CASSLVGTSGQLYEQYF. The CDR3 region has the DNA TGTGCCAGCAGCTTAGTAGGGACTAGCGGGCAATTATACGAGCAGTACTTC. The variable domain in full, with the rest retrieved from reference TRBV7-2 and TRBJ2-7, is GAGVSQSPSNKVTEKGKDVELRCDPISGHTALYWYRQSLGQGLEFLIYFQGNSAPDKSGLPSDRFSAERTGGSVSTLTIQRTQQEDSAVYLCASSLVGTSGQLYEQYFGPGTRLTVT.